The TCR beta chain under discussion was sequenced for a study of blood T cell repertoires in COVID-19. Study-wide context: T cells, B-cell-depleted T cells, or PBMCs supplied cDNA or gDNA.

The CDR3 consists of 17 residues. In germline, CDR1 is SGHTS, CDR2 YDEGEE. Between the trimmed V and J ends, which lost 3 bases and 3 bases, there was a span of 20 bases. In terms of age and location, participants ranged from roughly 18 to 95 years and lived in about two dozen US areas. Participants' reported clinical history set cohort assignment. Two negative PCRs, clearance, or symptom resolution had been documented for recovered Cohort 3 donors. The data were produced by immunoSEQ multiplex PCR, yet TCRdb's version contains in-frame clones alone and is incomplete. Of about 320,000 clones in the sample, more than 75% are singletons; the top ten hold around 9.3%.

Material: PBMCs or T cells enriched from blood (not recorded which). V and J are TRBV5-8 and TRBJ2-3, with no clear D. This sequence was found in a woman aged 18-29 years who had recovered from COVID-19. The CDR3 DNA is TGTGCCAGCAGCTCGAATGTGAACCTGGAGAATACAGATACGCAGTATTTT. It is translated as CASSSNVNLENTDTQYF.